This T cell receptor (beta chain) was profiled in a study of cytomegalovirus exposure and HLA in healthy donors. Note on this clone: Its antigen is undetermined.

The study's findings and limits: Subsequent analysis showed first-cohort TCR clusters tending to co-occur in some 120 validation repertoires. Researchers catalogued around 150 TCR beta chains as cytomegalovirus-associated. CMV antigen specificity of three CMV-associated chains was confirmed in vitro. Rare TCR sequences dominated, though some public TCRs recurred in many donors.

Data came from immunoSEQ multiplex PCR; TCRdb stores just in-frame clones and leaves some out. The table shows roughly 220,000 clones, with around four fifths occurring only once. The source material was PBMCs. The sequence was collected from a woman aged 25-40 years in good health and CMV-seropositive.

The CDR3 nucleotides are TGTGCCACCAGCAGAGACTCCACAGGGGGCTGGTATTTT. Its protein is CATSRDSTGGWYF. The chain carries TRBV15 and TRBJ2-3; 9 nucleotides match TRBD1. J was trimmed by 14 bases and V by 0 bases; bases with no gene match: 6. The CDR3 length is 13 residues. CDR1 is LNHNV, CDR2 YYDKDF, per germline (reference sequence).